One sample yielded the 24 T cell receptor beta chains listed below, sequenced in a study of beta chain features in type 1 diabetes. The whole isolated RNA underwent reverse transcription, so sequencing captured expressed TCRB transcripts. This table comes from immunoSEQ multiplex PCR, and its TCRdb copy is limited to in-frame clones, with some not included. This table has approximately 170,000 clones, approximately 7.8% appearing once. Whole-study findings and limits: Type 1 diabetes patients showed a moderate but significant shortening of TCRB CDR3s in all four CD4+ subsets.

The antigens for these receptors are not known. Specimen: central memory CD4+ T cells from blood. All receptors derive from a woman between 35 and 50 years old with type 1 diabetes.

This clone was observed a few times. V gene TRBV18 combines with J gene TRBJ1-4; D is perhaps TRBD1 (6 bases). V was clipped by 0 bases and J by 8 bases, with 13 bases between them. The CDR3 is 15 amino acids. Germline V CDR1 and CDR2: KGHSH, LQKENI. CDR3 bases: TGTGCCAGCTCACCACCCGCAGGGGAGGGGGAAAAACTGTTTTTT. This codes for CASSPPAGEGEKLFF.

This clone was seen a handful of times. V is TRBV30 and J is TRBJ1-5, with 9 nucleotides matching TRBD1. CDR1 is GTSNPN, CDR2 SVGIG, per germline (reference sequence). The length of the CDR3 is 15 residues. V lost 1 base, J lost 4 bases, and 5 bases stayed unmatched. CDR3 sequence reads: CAWSGGQGGNQPQHF. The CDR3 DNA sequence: TGTGCCTGGAGTGGGGGACAGGGTGGGAATCAGCCCCAGCATTTT.

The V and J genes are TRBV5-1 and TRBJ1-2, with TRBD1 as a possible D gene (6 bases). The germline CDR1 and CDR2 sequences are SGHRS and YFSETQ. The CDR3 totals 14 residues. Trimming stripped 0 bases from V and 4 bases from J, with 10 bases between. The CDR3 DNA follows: TGCGCCAGCAGCTTGGTAGGGGGAGCCTATGGCTACACCTTC. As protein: CASSLVGGAYGYTF.

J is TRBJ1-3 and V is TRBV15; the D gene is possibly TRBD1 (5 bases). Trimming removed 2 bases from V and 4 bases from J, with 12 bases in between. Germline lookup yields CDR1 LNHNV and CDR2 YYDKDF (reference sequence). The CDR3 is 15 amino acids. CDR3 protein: CATSRSRVSGNTIYF. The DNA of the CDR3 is TGTGCCACCAGCAGAAGCAGGGTATCGGGAAACACCATATATTTT.

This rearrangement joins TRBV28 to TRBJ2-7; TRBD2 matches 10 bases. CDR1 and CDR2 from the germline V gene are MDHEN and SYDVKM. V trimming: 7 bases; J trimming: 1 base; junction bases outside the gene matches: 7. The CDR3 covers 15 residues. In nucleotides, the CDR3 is TGTGCCAGCACCCCAGCACTAGCGGGATCCTACGAGCAGTACTTC. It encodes CASTPALAGSYEQYF.

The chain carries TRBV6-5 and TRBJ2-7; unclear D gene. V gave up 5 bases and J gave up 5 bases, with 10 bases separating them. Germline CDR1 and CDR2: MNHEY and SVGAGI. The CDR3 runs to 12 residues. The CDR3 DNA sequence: TGTGCCAGCAGTACACAGTGGAACGAGCAGTACTTC. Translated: CASSTQWNEQYF.

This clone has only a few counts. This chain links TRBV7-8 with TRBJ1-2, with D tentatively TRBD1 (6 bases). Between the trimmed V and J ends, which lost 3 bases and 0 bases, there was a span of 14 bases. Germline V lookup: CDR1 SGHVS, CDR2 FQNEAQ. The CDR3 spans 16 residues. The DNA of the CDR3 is TGTGCCAGCAGCTTTAGCGCCCCAGGGGCTAACTATGGCTACACCTTC. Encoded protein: CASSFSAPGANYGYTF.

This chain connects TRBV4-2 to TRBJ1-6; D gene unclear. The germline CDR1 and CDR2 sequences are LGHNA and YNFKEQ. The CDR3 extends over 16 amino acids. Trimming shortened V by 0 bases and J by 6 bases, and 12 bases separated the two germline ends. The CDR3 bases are TGTGCCAGCAGCCAAGAGGGCAGGAACTCTAATTCACCCCTCCACTTT. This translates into CASSQEGRNSNSPLHF.

In nucleotides, the CDR3 is TGCAGCGTTGACCGAGGGGGCCAAAATGAGCAGTTCTTC. It is translated as CSVDRGGQNEQFF. The chain carries TRBV29-1 and TRBJ2-1; 7 bases align to TRBD1. The junction had 6 bases not matched to a gene; V was cut back by 3 bases and J by 7 bases. Germline-derived CDR1 and CDR2 are SQVTM and ANQGSEA. This CDR3 has 13 amino acids.

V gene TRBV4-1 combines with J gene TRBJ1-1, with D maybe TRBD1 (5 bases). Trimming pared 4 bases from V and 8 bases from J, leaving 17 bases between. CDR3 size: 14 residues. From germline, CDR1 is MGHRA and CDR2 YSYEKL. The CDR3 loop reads CASSPWRAPGEAFF. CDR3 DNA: TGCGCCAGCAGCCCCTGGAGGGCCCCAGGGGAAGCTTTCTTT.

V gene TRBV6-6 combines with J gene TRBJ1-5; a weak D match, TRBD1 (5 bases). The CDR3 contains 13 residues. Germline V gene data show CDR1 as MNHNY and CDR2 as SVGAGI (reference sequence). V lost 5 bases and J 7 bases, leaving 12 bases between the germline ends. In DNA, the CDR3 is TGTGCCAGCAGTACCCAAGACAGACAGCCCCAGCATTTT. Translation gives CASSTQDRQPQHF.

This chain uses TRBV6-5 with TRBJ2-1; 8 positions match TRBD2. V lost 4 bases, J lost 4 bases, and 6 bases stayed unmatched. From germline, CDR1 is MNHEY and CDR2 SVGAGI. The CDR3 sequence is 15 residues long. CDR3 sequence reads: CASSLLAGTYNEQFF. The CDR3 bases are TGTGCCAGCAGTTTATTAGCGGGGACGTACAATGAGCAGTTCTTC.

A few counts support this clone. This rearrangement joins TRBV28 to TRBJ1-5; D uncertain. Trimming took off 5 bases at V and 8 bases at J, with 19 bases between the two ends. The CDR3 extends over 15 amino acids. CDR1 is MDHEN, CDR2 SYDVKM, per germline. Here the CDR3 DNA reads TGTGCCAGCAGTACAAATGACGGACTGAAGGAGCCCCAGCATTTT. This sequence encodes CASSTNDGLKEPQHF.

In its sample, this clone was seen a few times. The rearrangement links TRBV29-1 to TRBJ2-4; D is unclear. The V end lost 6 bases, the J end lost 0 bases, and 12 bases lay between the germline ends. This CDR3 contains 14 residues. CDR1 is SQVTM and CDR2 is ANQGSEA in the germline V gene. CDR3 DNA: TGCAGCGTAATACTATCTGCAGCCAAAAACATTCAGTACTTC. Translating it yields CSVILSAAKNIQYF.

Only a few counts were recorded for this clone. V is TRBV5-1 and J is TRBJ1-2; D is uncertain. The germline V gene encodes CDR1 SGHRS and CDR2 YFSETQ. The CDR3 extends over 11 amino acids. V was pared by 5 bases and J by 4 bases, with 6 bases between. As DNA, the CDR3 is TGCGCCAGCAGAGACTTCTATGGCTACACCTTC. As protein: CASRDFYGYTF.

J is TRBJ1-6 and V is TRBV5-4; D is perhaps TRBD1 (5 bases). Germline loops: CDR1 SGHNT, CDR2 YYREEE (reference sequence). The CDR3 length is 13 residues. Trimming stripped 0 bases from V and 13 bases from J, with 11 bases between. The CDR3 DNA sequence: TGTGCCAGCAGCTTGGAAGGGGAGGGTCCCCTCCACTTT. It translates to CASSLEGEGPLHF.

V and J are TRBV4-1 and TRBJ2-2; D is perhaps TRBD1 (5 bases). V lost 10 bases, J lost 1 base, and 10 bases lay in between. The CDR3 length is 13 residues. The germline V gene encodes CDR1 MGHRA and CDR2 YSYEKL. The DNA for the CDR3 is TGCGCCACACAAGACAGGAACACCGGGGAGCTGTTTTTT. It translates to CATQDRNTGELFF.

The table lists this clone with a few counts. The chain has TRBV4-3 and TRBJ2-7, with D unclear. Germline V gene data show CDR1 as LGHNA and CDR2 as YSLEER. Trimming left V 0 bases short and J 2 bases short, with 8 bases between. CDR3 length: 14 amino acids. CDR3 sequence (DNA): TGCGCCAGCAGCCAAGAATACAGTACCTACGAGCAGTACTTC. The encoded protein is CASSQEYSTYEQYF.

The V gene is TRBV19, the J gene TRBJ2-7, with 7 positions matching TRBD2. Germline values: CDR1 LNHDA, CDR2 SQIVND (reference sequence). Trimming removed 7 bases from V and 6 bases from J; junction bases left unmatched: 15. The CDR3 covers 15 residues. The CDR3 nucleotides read TGTGCCAGTACCGCAGGCGGCGGGAGACGAGTCGAGCAGTACTTC. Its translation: CASTAGGGRRVEQYF.

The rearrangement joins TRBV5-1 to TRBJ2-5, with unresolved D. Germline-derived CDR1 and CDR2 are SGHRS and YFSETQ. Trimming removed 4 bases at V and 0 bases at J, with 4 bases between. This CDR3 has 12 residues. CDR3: CASSNNQETQYF. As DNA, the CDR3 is TGCGCCAGCAGCAACAACCAAGAGACCCAGTACTTC.

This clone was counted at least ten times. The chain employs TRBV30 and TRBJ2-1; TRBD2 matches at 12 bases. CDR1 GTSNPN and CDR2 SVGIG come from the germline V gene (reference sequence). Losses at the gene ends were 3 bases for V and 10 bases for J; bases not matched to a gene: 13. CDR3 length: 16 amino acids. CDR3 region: CAWSAIPGLAGGEQFF. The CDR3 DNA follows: TGTGCCTGGAGCGCAATCCCGGGACTAGCGGGTGGGGAGCAGTTCTTC.

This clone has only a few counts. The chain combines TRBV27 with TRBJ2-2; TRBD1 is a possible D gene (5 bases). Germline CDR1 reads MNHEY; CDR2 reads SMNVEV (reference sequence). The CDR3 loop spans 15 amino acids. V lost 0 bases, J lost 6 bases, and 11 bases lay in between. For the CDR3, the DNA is TGTGCCAGCAGTTTATCGGCAGGGTTCCCCGGGGAGCTGTTTTTT. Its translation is CASSLSAGFPGELFF.

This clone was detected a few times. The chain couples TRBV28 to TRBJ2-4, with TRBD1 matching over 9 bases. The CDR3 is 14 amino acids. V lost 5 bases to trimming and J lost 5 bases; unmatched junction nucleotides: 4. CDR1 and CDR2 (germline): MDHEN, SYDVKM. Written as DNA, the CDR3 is TGTGCCAGCAGTCAACAGGGGGCCGAAAACATTCAGTACTTC. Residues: CASSQQGAENIQYF.

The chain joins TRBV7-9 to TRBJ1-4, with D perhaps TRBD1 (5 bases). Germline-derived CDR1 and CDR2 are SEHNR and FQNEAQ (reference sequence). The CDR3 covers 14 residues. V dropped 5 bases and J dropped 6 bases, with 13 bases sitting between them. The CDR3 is CASSLRDSDEKLFF. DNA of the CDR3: TGTGCCAGCAGCCTTAGGGACTCTGATGAAAAACTGTTTTTT.